This TCR beta chain comes out of a study of shared clonotypes between healthy human individuals. Whole-study context: Participating donors consisted of a couple of women and a few men aged 18 to 49.

The study, taken as a whole, reports: Donors were few, which limited the genetic and exposure-history diversity represented. Estimated clonotype richness was generally higher in naive than memory subsets.

In regard to this clone: The antigen remains unidentified.

Authors' methods: ImmunoSEQ supplied junction-only sequences lacking quality scores, so filtering was different. The method was immunoSEQ multiplex PCR; TCRdb's version includes in-frame clones alone and lacks a portion of them. Clone size and the V and J calls come from that table; the DNA yielded D and trimming. The top ten clones hold roughly 0.55% of a sample with 950,000 to 1,100,000 clones, about 84% of them seen once. The specimen sequenced was memory CD4+ T cells from PBMCs. As for subset: CD45RA-negative fraction. The receptor was derived from a man aged 18 to 29 in good health. Some clones in this sample may be carry-over from other donors' samples.

This chain's CDR3 is CASSFPSGENNEQFF. Written as DNA, the CDR3 is TGCGCCAGCAGCTTCCCTAGCGGAGAAAACAATGAGCAGTTCTTC. V gene TRBV5-1 combines with J gene TRBJ2-1; 7 bases are shared with TRBD2. Germline values: CDR1 SGHRS, CDR2 YFSETQ. V shed 2 bases, J shed 5 bases, and the junction held 7 bases outside the gene matches. CDR3 size: 15 residues.